Listed below are T cell receptor beta chains from one sample, sequenced in a study of OX40 agonist ivuxolimab in advanced cancers. Method: immunoSEQ multiplex PCR; TCRdb's copy keeps in-frame clones and lacks some. The repertoire has over 15,000 clones, roughly 80% of them found once; the top ten carry 30% to 35%. This specimen was CD4+ or CD8+ T cells sorted from blood, taken in a trial of the OX40 agonist ivuxolimab. Receptors were obtained from an adult with an advanced solid tumor such as melanoma, head and neck, liver or kidney cancer. Each CDR3 is given with its conserved first and last residue. Each record gives: CDR3 DNA, CDR3 protein, D gene, J gene, V gene, clone size. The D gene is left open where the match is weak. Some rows mark clone size as missing; the rest say once, few, many or name a class of expanded clone.

DNA: TGTGCCAGCGGAACTTACTACGAGCAGTACTTC
CDR3: CASGTYYEQYF
D: NA
J: TRBJ2-7
V: TRBV27
size: once

DNA: TGTGCCAGCAGTGCCTGGCTGGGGGAGACCCAGTACTTC
CDR3: CASSAWLGETQYF
D: NA
J: TRBJ2-5
V: TRBV2
size: NA

DNA: TGTGCCAGCAGTAAAACTAGCGGAGGCTACAATGAGCAGTTCTTC
CDR3: CASSKTSGGYNEQFF
D: TRBD2
J: TRBJ2-1
V: TRBV6-5
size: NA

DNA: TGTGCCAGCACCACAGGGACGATGGGTGAGCAGTTCTTC
CDR3: CASTTGTMGEQFF
D: NA
J: TRBJ2-1
V: TRBV27
size: NA

DNA: TGTGCCAGCAGCTTGGGAGGAGGGGGACAGGACTTT
CDR3: CASSLGGGGQDF
D: TRBD1
J: TRBJ1-1
V: TRBV5-6
size: NA

DNA: TGTGCCAGCAGCTTCTTAGCGGGAGGGAATAACGAGCAGTACTTC
CDR3: CASSFLAGGNNEQYF
D: TRBD2
J: TRBJ2-7
V: TRBV7-6
size: NA

DNA: TGTGCCAGCAGCCTTCTTCAGGGGCCCTCCTACGAGCAGTACTTC
CDR3: CASSLLQGPSYEQYF
D: NA
J: TRBJ2-7
V: TRBV7-8
size: NA

DNA: TGTGCCAGCAGCGTAGACCCAGAACGTGGTGAAGCTTTCTTT
CDR3: CASSVDPERGEAFF
D: NA
J: TRBJ1-1
V: TRBV9
size: few

DNA: TGTGCCAGCAGCTTAATAGCGGGACTAGCAAGCACAGATACGCAGTATTTT
CDR3: CASSLIAGLASTDTQYF
D: TRBD2
J: TRBJ2-3
V: TRBV7-2
size: NA

DNA: TGTGCCAGCAGTTTAGGGTCGGGAGCGAGTGGAAATGAGCAGTTCTTC
CDR3: CASSLGSGASGNEQFF
D: NA
J: TRBJ2-1
V: TRBV2
size: few

DNA: TGTGCCAGCAGCCTAGGACTTGGGCACCTCTATGGCTACACCTTC
CDR3: CASSLGLGHLYGYTF
D: NA
J: TRBJ1-2
V: TRBV13
size: NA

DNA: TGTGCCAGAAGCGCCATAGGACAGGGTTTGCGTCAGCCCCAGCATTTT
CDR3: CARSAIGQGLRQPQHF
D: TRBD1
J: TRBJ1-5
V: TRBV5-3
size: NA

DNA: TGTGCCAGCAGTTACGCAGGGGCTTACGAGCAGTACTTC
CDR3: CASSYAGAYEQYF
D: NA
J: TRBJ2-7
V: TRBV13
size: NA

DNA: TGCGCCAGCAGTGAGGGGTTGGGACTGGCATTCTCGAGCTCCTACAATGAGCAGTTCTTC
CDR3: CASSEGLGLAFSSSYNEQFF
D: NA
J: TRBJ2-1
V: TRBV10-1
size: NA

DNA: TGCAGTGCTGAGGCCTACGAGCAGTACTTC
CDR3: CSAEAYEQYF
D: NA
J: TRBJ2-7
V: TRBV20-1
size: NA

DNA: TGTGCCAGCAGTTGGGGTGTTTACAATGAGCAGTTCTTC
CDR3: CASSWGVYNEQFF
D: NA
J: TRBJ2-1
V: TRBV27
size: NA

DNA: TGTGCCAGCAGCTTGGGGGCCAAAAACATTCAGTACTTC
CDR3: CASSLGAKNIQYF
D: NA
J: TRBJ2-4
V: TRBV5-6
size: NA

DNA: TGTGCCAGCAGTTACTTGCAGGGGAACACCGGGGAGCTGTTTTTT
CDR3: CASSYLQGNTGELFF
D: NA
J: TRBJ2-2
V: TRBV6-5
size: few

DNA: TGTGCCAGCAGTTTGGAGCCGACAGGGCTATATGACACTGAAGCTTTCTTT
CDR3: CASSLEPTGLYDTEAFF
D: TRBD1
J: TRBJ1-1
V: TRBV28
size: NA

DNA: TGTGCCAGTAGTATAGGGGGGTTTACCGGGGAGCTGTTTTTT
CDR3: CASSIGGFTGELFF
D: NA
J: TRBJ2-2
V: TRBV19
size: NA

DNA: TGTGCCTGGAGTACCCAGGCCCTTTTTCCCGTAGCCAAAAACATTCAGTACTTC
CDR3: CAWSTQALFPVAKNIQYF
D: NA
J: TRBJ2-4
V: TRBV30
size: once

DNA: TGTGCCAGCAGCCATAGGGGCATCCTAGGGGCTAATGAAAAACTGTTTTTT
CDR3: CASSHRGILGANEKLFF
D: NA
J: TRBJ1-4
V: TRBV4-2
size: NA

DNA: TGTGCCAGCAGTTACTCGACAGGACAGTATATGCAGTACTTC
CDR3: CASSYSTGQYMQYF
D: NA
J: TRBJ2-7
V: TRBV6-5
size: NA

DNA: TGCGCCAGCAGTGACAGGGGGCTGGACGAGCAGTACTTC
CDR3: CASSDRGLDEQYF
D: TRBD1
J: TRBJ2-7
V: TRBV10-1
size: once

DNA: TGCGCCAGCAGCTTGACAAGACTGGGCTACAATGAGCAGTTCTTC
CDR3: CASSLTRLGYNEQFF
D: NA
J: TRBJ2-1
V: TRBV5-1
size: NA

DNA: TGTGCCAGCTCCCTGGGCAGCACTGAAGCTTTCTTT
CDR3: CASSLGSTEAFF
D: NA
J: TRBJ1-1
V: TRBV7-9
size: NA

DNA: TGCGCCAGCAGCTCCTTTGGGACCGTCGATGGCTACACCTTC
CDR3: CASSSFGTVDGYTF
D: NA
J: TRBJ1-2
V: TRBV5-1
size: NA

DNA: TGTGCCAGCAGTTACTCGGCAGCGAACACTGAAGCTTTCTTT
CDR3: CASSYSAANTEAFF
D: NA
J: TRBJ1-1
V: TRBV6-5
size: NA

DNA: TGTGCCAGCAGTTCGCGACTGGGAGTAGCGGGAGGAGGCAATGAGCAGTTCTTC
CDR3: CASSSRLGVAGGGNEQFF
D: TRBD2
J: TRBJ2-1
V: TRBV28
size: NA

DNA: TGTGCCAGCACCCGAAAAGGGAGCTCCTACAATGAGCAGTTCTTC
CDR3: CASTRKGSSYNEQFF
D: NA
J: TRBJ2-1
V: TRBV6-5
size: NA

DNA: TGTGCCAGCGGTCCGGGACAGGGCGCTGAAGCTTTCTTT
CDR3: CASGPGQGAEAFF
D: TRBD1
J: TRBJ1-1
V: TRBV25-1
size: medium-sized

DNA: TGTGCCAGCAGTTACGTCGAGAACACCGGGGAGCTGTTTTTT
CDR3: CASSYVENTGELFF
D: NA
J: TRBJ2-2
V: TRBV6-6
size: NA

DNA: TGCAGCGTTGCCCCGGGACTAGCGGGGGGGCAGTTCTTC
CDR3: CSVAPGLAGGQFF
D: TRBD2
J: TRBJ2-1
V: TRBV29-1
size: NA

DNA: TGTGCCAGCAGCTTAGTAGCGGGGAAAGACAATGAGCAGTTCTTC
CDR3: CASSLVAGKDNEQFF
D: TRBD2
J: TRBJ2-1
V: TRBV11-3
size: NA

DNA: TGCGCCAGCAGCCAATCTGGGGACAGCTTCAATCAGCCCCAGCATTTT
CDR3: CASSQSGDSFNQPQHF
D: TRBD1
J: TRBJ1-5
V: TRBV4-1
size: NA

DNA: TGTGCCAGCAGTCATTTAGGGGGCACTGGAAACACCATATATTTT
CDR3: CASSHLGGTGNTIYF
D: TRBD1
J: TRBJ1-3
V: TRBV6-1
size: NA

DNA: TGTGCCAGCAGTTCCAACGGGAAAGGGGGAAACTCCTACGAGCAGTACTTC
CDR3: CASSSNGKGGNSYEQYF
D: NA
J: TRBJ2-7
V: TRBV27
size: NA

DNA: TGTGCCAGCAGCTTTCTAGCGGGAACCGGGGAGCTGTTTTTT
CDR3: CASSFLAGTGELFF
D: TRBD2
J: TRBJ2-2
V: TRBV27
size: NA

DNA: TGTGCCAGCAGTTTATATGGGACTAGCGGGAGGGCCGGTGAGCAGTTCTTC
CDR3: CASSLYGTSGRAGEQFF
D: TRBD2
J: TRBJ2-1
V: TRBV28
size: NA

DNA: TGTGCCAGCAGTTACAGCGGGACATCCTACGAGCAGTACTTC
CDR3: CASSYSGTSYEQYF
D: NA
J: TRBJ2-7
V: TRBV28
size: NA

DNA: TGTGCCAGCCAGACGGGGCGGTCTTTCTATGGCTACACCTTC
CDR3: CASQTGRSFYGYTF
D: NA
J: TRBJ1-2
V: TRBV28
size: NA

DNA: TGTGCCAGCAGCGTAGGTAGCGGGGGGTTATACGAGCAGTACTTC
CDR3: CASSVGSGGLYEQYF
D: TRBD2
J: TRBJ2-7
V: TRBV9
size: NA

DNA: TGTGCCAGCGTGGGAGCATGGAACACCGGGGAGCTGTTTTTT
CDR3: CASVGAWNTGELFF
D: NA
J: TRBJ2-2
V: TRBV2
size: NA

DNA: TGCGCCAGCAGCCAAGATGGAGGGGCAGGGCTAACAGATACGCAGTATTTT
CDR3: CASSQDGGAGLTDTQYF
D: NA
J: TRBJ2-3
V: TRBV4-3
size: NA

DNA: TGTGCCAGCAGCTCGCCGGACAGGCTCGGCTACACCTTC
CDR3: CASSSPDRLGYTF
D: TRBD1
J: TRBJ1-2
V: TRBV7-9
size: NA

DNA: TGTGCCAGCAGCTCTGCGACAGGGAACTATGGCTACACCTTC
CDR3: CASSSATGNYGYTF
D: TRBD1
J: TRBJ1-2
V: TRBV5-5
size: NA

DNA: TGTGCCAGCAGTTACTCGCCGAACAGTGGATACGAGCAGTACTTC
CDR3: CASSYSPNSGYEQYF
D: NA
J: TRBJ2-7
V: TRBV6-6
size: many

DNA: TGCGCCAGCAGTGAGTCGGTGGGCGGATTCCTCTATGGCTACACCTTC
CDR3: CASSESVGGFLYGYTF
D: NA
J: TRBJ1-2
V: TRBV10-2
size: few

DNA: TGTGCCAGCAGTTTCAGCGGGGGGGGAAACTATGGCTACACCTTC
CDR3: CASSFSGGGNYGYTF
D: NA
J: TRBJ1-2
V: TRBV27
size: few

DNA: TGCGCCAGCAGCCAAGATCCTCGTGGGGGGCCCGGTCGTGGCTACACCTTC
CDR3: CASSQDPRGGPGRGYTF
D: NA
J: TRBJ1-2
V: TRBV4-3
size: NA

DNA: TGTGCCAGCAGTGGGACATCCTATGGCTACACCTTC
CDR3: CASSGTSYGYTF
D: NA
J: TRBJ1-2
V: TRBV28
size: NA

DNA: TGTGCCTGGAGTGGGGCTGAAGCTTTCTTT
CDR3: CAWSGAEAFF
D: NA
J: TRBJ1-1
V: TRBV30
size: NA